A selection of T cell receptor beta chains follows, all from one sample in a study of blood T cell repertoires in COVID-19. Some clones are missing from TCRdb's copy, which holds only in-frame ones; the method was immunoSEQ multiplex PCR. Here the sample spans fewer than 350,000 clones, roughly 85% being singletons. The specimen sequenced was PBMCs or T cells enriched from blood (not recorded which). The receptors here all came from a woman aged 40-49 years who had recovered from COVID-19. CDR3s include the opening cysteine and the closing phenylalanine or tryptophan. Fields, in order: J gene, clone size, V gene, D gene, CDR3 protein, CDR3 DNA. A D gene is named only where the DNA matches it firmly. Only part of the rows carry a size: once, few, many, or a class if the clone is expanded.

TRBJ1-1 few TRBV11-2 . CASSIRGNTEAFF TGTGCCAGCAGTATTAGGGGGAACACTGAAGCTTTCTTT
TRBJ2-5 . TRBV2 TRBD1 CASREDRSFETQYF TGTGCCAGCAGGGAGGACAGGTCTTTCGAGACCCAGTACTTC
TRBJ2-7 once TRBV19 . CASSPSQGSSYEQYF TGTGCCAGTAGTCCTTCCCAGGGGTCCTCCTACGAGCAGTACTTC
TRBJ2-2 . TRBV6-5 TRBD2 CASRTSGRATGELFF TGTGCCTCTCGGACTAGCGGGAGGGCTACCGGGGAGCTGTTTTTT
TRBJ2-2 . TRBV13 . CASSLGLVAAGELFF TGTGCCAGCAGCTTAGGACTAGTAGCGGCCGGGGAGCTGTTTTTT
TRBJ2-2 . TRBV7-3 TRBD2 CASSWTSGTDGELFF TGTGCCAGCAGCTGGACTAGCGGGACGGACGGGGAGCTGTTTTTT
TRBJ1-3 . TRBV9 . CASSDRSSGNTIYF TGTGCCAGCAGCGATCGTTCCTCTGGAAACACCATATATTTT
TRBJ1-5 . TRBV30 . CAWSDAPRALNQPQHF TGTGCCTGGAGTGACGCCCCCAGGGCTTTGAATCAGCCCCAGCATTTT
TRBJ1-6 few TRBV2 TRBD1 CASRGQENSPLHF TGTGCCAGCAGGGGACAGGAAAATTCACCCCTCCACTTT
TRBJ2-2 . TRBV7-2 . CASSIRVSTGELFF TGTGCCAGCAGCATAAGAGTGAGCACCGGGGAGCTGTTTTTT
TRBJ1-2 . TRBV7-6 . CASSLVQEGGYGYTF TGTGCCAGCAGCTTAGTCCAGGAGGGGGGGTATGGCTACACCTTC
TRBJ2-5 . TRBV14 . CASSHTPRETQYF TGTGCCAGCAGTCACACCCCCAGGGAGACCCAGTACTTC
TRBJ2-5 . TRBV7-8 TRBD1 CASSLTGTETQYF TGTGCCAGCAGCTTGACAGGGACAGAGACCCAGTACTTC
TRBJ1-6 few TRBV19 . CASSMKPGDYNSPLHF TGTGCCAGTAGTATGAAACCGGGAGATTATAATTCACCCCTCCACTTT
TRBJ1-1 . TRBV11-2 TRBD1 CASRWDRGLNTEAFF TGTGCCAGCAGATGGGACAGGGGCCTGAACACTGAAGCTTTCTTT
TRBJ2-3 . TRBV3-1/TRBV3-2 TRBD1 CASSSGQGVPSTDTQYF TGTGCCAGCAGCTCAGGACAGGGGGTTCCTAGCACAGATACGCAGTATTTT
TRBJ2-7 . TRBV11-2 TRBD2 CASSPRTSVYEQYF TGTGCCAGCAGCCCTAGGACTAGCGTTTACGAGCAGTACTTC
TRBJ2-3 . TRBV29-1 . CSVRQDLFGTQYF TGCAGCGTCCGACAGGACTTGTTTGGCACGCAGTATTTT
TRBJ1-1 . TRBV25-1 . CASSDPSGHTNTEAFF TGTGCCAGCAGTGACCCCTCGGGACACACGAACACTGAAGCTTTCTTT
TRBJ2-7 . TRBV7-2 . CASSLGRWAGEQYF TGTGCCAGCAGCTTAGGTCGGTGGGCGGGGGAGCAGTACTTC
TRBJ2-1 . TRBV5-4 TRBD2 CASSFLAGAVNEQFF TGTGCCAGCAGCTTCCTAGCGGGAGCCGTCAATGAGCAGTTCTTC
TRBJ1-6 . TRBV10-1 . CASSGGNVSHSPLHF TGCGCCAGCAGTGGAGGGAATGTTTCCCATTCACCCCTCCACTTT
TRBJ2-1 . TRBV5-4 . CASSQGRSYNEQFF TGTGCCAGCAGTCAGGGGCGATCCTACAATGAGCAGTTCTTC
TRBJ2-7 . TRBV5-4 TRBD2 CASSTSAGGLNEQYF TGTGCCAGCAGTACCTCGGCGGGAGGGTTAAACGAGCAGTACTTC
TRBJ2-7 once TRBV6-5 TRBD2 CVTKREGLSYEQYF TGTGTCACTAAGCGGGAGGGCCTTTCCTACGAGCAGTACTTC
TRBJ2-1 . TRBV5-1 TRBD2 CASSLDVSGNNEQFF TGCGCCAGCAGCTTGGATGTTAGCGGGAACAATGAGCAGTTCTTC
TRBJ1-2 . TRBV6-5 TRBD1 CASSRGQTNYGYTF TGTGCCAGCAGCCGGGGACAGACTAACTATGGCTACACCTTC
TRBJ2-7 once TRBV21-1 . CASRTGGYEQYF TGTGCCAGCAGAACAGGGGGCTACGAGCAGTACTTC
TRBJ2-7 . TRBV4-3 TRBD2 CASSQDGTSGLSSYEQYF TGCGCCAGCAGCCAAGATGGGACTAGCGGGCTTAGCTCCTACGAGCAGTACTTC
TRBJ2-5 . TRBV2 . CASSETSQETQYF TGTGCCAGCAGTGAAACTAGCCAAGAGACCCAGTACTTC
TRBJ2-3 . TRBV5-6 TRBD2 CASSLISGSNYWKYF TGTGCCAGCAGCTTGATTAGCGGGAGTAACTATTGGAAGTATTTT
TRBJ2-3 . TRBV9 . CASSVVGSGDTQYF TGTGCCAGCAGCGTAGTCGGGAGCGGAGATACGCAGTATTTT
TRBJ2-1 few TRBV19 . CASSIARVTGNEQFF TGTGCCAGTAGTATAGCCCGGGTGACGGGGAATGAGCAGTTCTTC
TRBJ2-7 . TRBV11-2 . CASSPTRPLGEQYF TGTGCCAGCAGCCCCACGCGGCCCCTTGGCGAGCAGTACTTC
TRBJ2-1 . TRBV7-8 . CASVLGVAAYNEQFF TGTGCCAGCGTCCTGGGGGTAGCGGCGTACAATGAGCAGTTCTTC
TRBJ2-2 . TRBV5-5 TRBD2 CASSEGLAGPGELFF TGTGCCAGCAGCGAGGGACTAGCGGGACCCGGGGAGCTGTTTTTT
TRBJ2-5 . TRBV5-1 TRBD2 CASSPAGTRRETQYF TGCGCCAGCAGCCCGGCCGGGACTAGGAGGGAGACCCAGTACTTC
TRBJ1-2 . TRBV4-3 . CASSQVGTTDQRYGYTF TGCGCCAGCAGCCAAGTGGGGACAACCGACCAAAGATATGGCTACACCTTC
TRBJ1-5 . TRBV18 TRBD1 CASSHRDRIQPQHF TGTGCCAGCTCACACCGGGACAGGATCCAGCCCCAGCATTTT
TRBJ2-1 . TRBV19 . CASSPDRAYNEQFF TGTGCCAGCAGTCCAGACAGAGCCTACAATGAGCAGTTCTTC
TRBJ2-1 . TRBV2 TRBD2 CASSSGRATPYNEQFF TGTGCCAGTAGTAGCGGGAGGGCCACCCCCTACAATGAGCAGTTCTTC
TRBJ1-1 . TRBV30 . CAWSVGLNTEAFF TGTGCCTGGAGTGTGGGGCTGAACACTGAAGCTTTCTTT
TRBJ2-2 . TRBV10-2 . CASRRGDPGGTGELFF TGCGCCAGCAGGCGGGGAGACCCAGGCGGCACCGGGGAGCTGTTTTTT
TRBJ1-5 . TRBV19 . CASSTGGGNQPQHF TGTGCCAGTAGCACGGGGGGTGGCAATCAGCCCCAGCATTTT
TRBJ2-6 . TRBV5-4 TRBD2 CASSLVLAAYSGANVLTF TGTGCCAGCAGCTTGGTACTAGCGGCATACTCTGGGGCCAACGTCCTGACTTTC
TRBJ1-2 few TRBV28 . CASRLTGSYGYTF TGTGCCAGCAGACTAACAGGGAGCTATGGCTACACCTTC
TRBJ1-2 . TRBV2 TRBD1 CASSLGQGDGYTF TGTGCCAGCAGCCTCGGACAGGGGGATGGCTACACCTTC
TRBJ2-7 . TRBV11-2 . CASSLEPGTYEQYF TGTGCCAGCAGCTTAGAACCGGGGACCTACGAGCAGTACTTC
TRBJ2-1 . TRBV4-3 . CASALRSWGSGDEQFF TGCGCCAGCGCATTAAGGTCATGGGGATCGGGAGATGAGCAGTTCTTC
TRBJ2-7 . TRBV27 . CASTINRDTYEQYF TGTGCCAGCACCATAAACCGGGACACCTACGAGCAGTACTTC
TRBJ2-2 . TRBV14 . CASSQLPRGGFPPNTGELFF TGTGCCAGCAGCCAACTACCGCGCGGGGGCTTCCCCCCGAACACCGGGGAGCTGTTTTTT
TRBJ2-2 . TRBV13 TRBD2 CASSFTGTRRGELFF TGTGCCAGCAGCTTCACCGGGACTAGGAGGGGGGAGCTGTTTTTT
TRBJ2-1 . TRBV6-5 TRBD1 CASSQDGTDNEQFF TGTGCCAGCAGCCAAGACGGGACAGACAATGAGCAGTTCTTC
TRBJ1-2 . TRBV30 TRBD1 CAWNRQGAWGGYTF TGTGCCTGGAACCGACAGGGGGCTTGGGGAGGCTACACCTTC
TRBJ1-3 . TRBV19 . CATQAGTSGNTIYF TGTGCCACCCAGGCCGGCACCTCTGGAAACACCATATATTTT
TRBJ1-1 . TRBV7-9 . CASSLLRGTEAFF TGTGCCAGCAGCCTCCTCAGAGGCACTGAAGCTTTCTTT
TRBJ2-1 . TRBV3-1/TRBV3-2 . CASSPSAGRHEQFF TGTGCCAGCAGCCCAAGCGCGGGCCGGCATGAGCAGTTCTTC